Presented here are 14 T cell receptor beta chains from one specimen sequenced in a study of response to subunit inactivated influenza vaccine. TCRdb reanalysed the RT-PCR reads using MiXCR and keeps one entry per CDR3 protein. The sample records about 540,000 distinct CDR3 sequences, around 15% being singletons. The sample in question was PBMCs from blood, obtained 12 days after vaccination. The receptors originated from a middle-aged man who received an inactivated influenza vaccine.

A single count supports this clonotype. A much larger clone differs from this one at a single base, so this may be a read error. The CDR3 region is CASSQGGGELVF. The DNA for the CDR3 is TGCGCCAGCAGCCAGGGAGGCGGGGAGCTGGTTTTT. V is TRBV4-3 and J is TRBJ2-2, with D perhaps TRBD2 (6 bases). The CDR3 sequence is 12 residues long. Germline CDR1 is LGHNA and CDR2 is YSLEER.

In its sample, this clonotype was seen a few times. The chain recombines TRBV12-3 or TRBV12-4 with TRBJ1-5; possibly TRBD1 for D (5 bases). The ends were cut back, 6 bases at V and 7 bases at J, with 13 bases in the middle. This CDR3 is 13 amino acids long. The CDR3 loop reads CASRGLGGQPQHF. The CDR3 DNA is TGTGCCAGCAGGGGGCTCGGGGGGCAGCCCCAGCATTTT.

This clonotype was found a few times. This chain links TRBV2 with TRBJ2-7; D is unresolved. The CDR3 length is 12 residues. CDR1 is SNHLY, CDR2 FYNNEI, per germline. Trimming took off 6 bases at V and 6 bases at J, with 12 bases between the two ends. CDR3 DNA sequence: TGTGCCAGCAGAATCAGCCTCCTCGAGCAGTACTTC. Translated: CASRISLLEQYF. The full variable domain, its missing parts supplied by reference TRBV2 and TRBJ2-7, is EPEVTQTPSHQVTQMGQEVILRCVPISNHLYFYWYRQILGQKVEFLVSFYNNEISEKSEIFDDQFSVERPDGSNFTLKIRSTKLEDSAMYFCASRISLLEQYFGPGTRLTVT.

This clonotype was found a few times. This chain uses TRBV4-2 with TRBJ2-1, with 10 bases that match TRBD2. CDR3 length: 17 residues. J was trimmed by 5 bases and V by 0 bases; bases with no gene match: 7. Germline V lookup: CDR1 LGHNA, CDR2 YNFKEQ. As DNA, the CDR3 is TGTGCCAGCAGCCAAGATCAGGGGACTAGCGTCCACAATGAGCAGTTCTTC. Amino acids: CASSQDQGTSVHNEQFF.

The chain carries TRBV12-3 or TRBV12-4 and TRBJ2-7, with D maybe TRBD1 (5 bases). The length of the CDR3 is 13 residues. V lost 6 bases, J lost 2 bases, and 11 bases lay in between. The DNA for the CDR3 is TGTGCCAGCAGCCATGACAGTACCTACGAGCAGTACTTC. Translation gives CASSHDSTYEQYF.

The gene calls are TRBV12-3 or TRBV12-4 and TRBJ2-1; D remains ambiguous. The CDR3 has 13 amino acids. V lost 8 bases, J lost 4 bases, and 12 bases lay in between. The CDR3 bases are TGTGCCAGCCGCTTATCTACTTACAATGAGCAGTTCTTC. This encodes CASRLSTYNEQFF.

The J gene is TRBJ2-3, the V gene TRBV6-1; TRBD1 matches 7 bases. V dropped 7 bases and J dropped 4; count of bases not matched to a gene: 8. The CDR3 covers 14 residues. Germline loops: CDR1 MNHNS, CDR2 SASEGT. The CDR3 region has the DNA TGTGCCAGCACCGCGGACAGGAATCCAGATACGCAGTATTTT. It specifies CASTADRNPDTQYF.

This clonotype was seen more than once but under ten times. The CDR3 DNA reads TGCAGCGTGGGACAGGGGCGGAGAGCTGAAGCTTTCTTT. This encodes CSVGQGRRAEAFF. This chain connects TRBV29-1 to TRBJ1-1; 10 nucleotides match TRBD1. Trimming cost V 6 bases and J 6 bases; bases outside gene matches: 7. CDR1 and CDR2 (germline): SQVTM, ANQGSEA. The CDR3 is 13 residues long.

V gene TRBV19 combines with J gene TRBJ2-3; perhaps D is TRBD1 or TRBD2 (6 bases each). This CDR3 comprises 14 residues. V was trimmed by 7 bases and J by 2 bases, leaving 13 bases between them. Germline V lookup: CDR1 LNHDA, CDR2 SQIVND (reference sequence). The CDR3 reads CASKGRTATDTQYF. In DNA form, the CDR3 reads TGTGCCAGTAAGGGGAGGACAGCCACAGATACGCAGTATTTT.

The genes are TRBV6-5 and TRBJ2-6, with a tentative D call TRBD2 (6 bases). This CDR3 comprises 17 residues. CDR1 is MNHEY and CDR2 is SVGAGI in the germline V gene. The V end lost 6 bases, the J end lost 0 bases, and 15 bases lay between the germline ends. As DNA, the CDR3 is TGTGCCAGCAGCTATGGGCGGGGACCCTCTGGGGCCAACGTCCTGACTTTC. This translates into CASSYGRGPSGANVLTF.

The chain links TRBV6-2 or TRBV6-3 to TRBJ2-5; D is possibly TRBD1 or TRBD2 (5 bases each). CDR1 MNHEY and CDR2 SVGEGT come from the germline V gene. V dropped 8 bases and J dropped 4 bases, with 23 bases sitting between them. The CDR3 loop spans 16 amino acids. CDR3 region: CASAGGGSMAGETQYF. The CDR3 DNA is TGTGCCAGCGCAGGTGGGGGTTCGATGGCGGGAGAGACCCAGTACTTC.

The chain links TRBV20-1 to TRBJ1-6; tentatively, D is TRBD1 (6 bases). Trimming shortened V by 1 base and J by 3 bases, and 10 bases separated the two germline ends. Germline V CDR1 and CDR2: DFQATT, SNEGSKA (reference sequence). The CDR3 spans 15 residues. CDR3 protein: CSARGRGHYNSPLHF. DNA for the CDR3: TGCAGTGCTAGAGGACGGGGACACTATAATTCACCCCTCCACTTT.

This clonotype has a handful of counts. V gene TRBV7-9 combines with J gene TRBJ2-5; 14 positions agree with TRBD2. In germline, CDR1 is SEHNR, CDR2 FQNEAQ (reference sequence). The CDR3 is 17 amino acids. Trimming took 5 bases from V and 4 from J; bases not matched to a gene: 9. CDR3 nucleotides: TGTGCCAGCAGCCCAGGGACTAGCGGGGGCTGGAGAGAGACCCAGTACTTC. Protein sequence: CASSPGTSGGWRETQYF.

For this clonotype: A much larger clonotype is one base distant, so this may be a read error. This chain joins TRBV6-2 or TRBV6-3 and TRBJ1-1; D not certain. Germline-derived CDR1 and CDR2 are MNHEY and SVGEGT. Trimming left V 5 bases short and J 4 bases short, with 8 bases between. There are 12 residues in the CDR3. CDR3 region: CASSTVSTEAFF. In nucleotides, the CDR3 is TGTGCCAGCAGTACCGTGAGCACTGAAGCTTTCTTT.